This T cell receptor (beta chain) was sequenced for a study of T cells in Graves' hyperthyroidism and ophthalmopathy. Amplification targeted TCR beta CDR3 regions from RNA transcripts. Researchers ran a first-round RT-PCR on the TCR CDR3 using the HTBI primer set. TCRdb passed the multiplex PCR reads through MiXCR, listing each CDR3 protein once. The sample shows roughly 300,000 distinct CDR3 sequences, 20% to 30% of them seen only once. Trimming took off 7 bases at V and 5 bases at J, with 8 bases between the two ends. Per germline, CDR1 MNHEY and CDR2 SVGEGT. The CDR3 sequence is 11 residues long. The sample was blood. The TCR sequence derives from a man aged 40-49 years with Graves' hyperthyroidism that later progressed to Graves' ophthalmopathy. V gene TRBV6-2 or TRBV6-3 combines with J gene TRBJ2-5, with D uncertain. The CDR3 coding sequence is TGTGCCAGCAACCTTGGGGAGACCCAGTACTTC. Translating it yields CASNLGETQYF.